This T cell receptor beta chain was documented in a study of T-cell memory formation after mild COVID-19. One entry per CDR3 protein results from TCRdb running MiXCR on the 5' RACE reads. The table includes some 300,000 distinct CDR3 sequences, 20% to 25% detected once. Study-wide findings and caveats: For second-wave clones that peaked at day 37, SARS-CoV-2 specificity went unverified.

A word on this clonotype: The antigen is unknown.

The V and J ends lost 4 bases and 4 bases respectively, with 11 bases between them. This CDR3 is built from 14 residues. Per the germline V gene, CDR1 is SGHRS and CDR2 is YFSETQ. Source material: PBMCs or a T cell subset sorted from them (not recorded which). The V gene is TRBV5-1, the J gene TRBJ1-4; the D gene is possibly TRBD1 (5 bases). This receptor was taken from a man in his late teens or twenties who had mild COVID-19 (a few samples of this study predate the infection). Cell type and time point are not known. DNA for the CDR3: TGCGCCAGCAGCGTCCGGGACGTTAATGAAAAACTGTTTTTT. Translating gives CASSVRDVNEKLFF. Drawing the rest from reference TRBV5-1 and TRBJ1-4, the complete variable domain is KAGVTQTPRYLIKTRGQQVTLSCSPISGHRSVSWYQQTPGQGLQFLFEYFSETQRNKGNFPGRFSGRQFSNSRSEMNVSTLELGDSALYLCASSVRDVNEKLFFGSGTQLSVL.